Shown below are 5 T cell receptor beta chains from a single sample sequenced in a study of T cell repertoires in cytomegalovirus infection (dated by TCRdb to the late 2010s). The instrument was an Illumina HiSeq 1500. TCRdb applied fastp at Q25 and MiXCR to the public reads, then kept only in-frame beta chains. Every entry covers one CDR3 protein and lists the most common genes and DNA from its rows. A total of about 110,000 distinct CDR3 sequences appear in this sample, about a tenth of them only once. The ten most abundant clones make up approximately 31% of the sample. No cognate antigen is known for these TCRs. Sample: PBMCs, sequenced either directly or after in vitro stimulation (not recorded which). The receptors come from a human donor in good health (CMV status not recorded). Some clones in this sample may be carry-over from other donors' samples.

This clonotype was observed a handful of times. CDR3 nucleotide sequence: TGTGCCACCAGTGATGACAGGGCCCTCAACAACAATGAGCAGTTCTTC. Amino acids: CATSDDRALNNNEQFF. The chain combines TRBV24-1 with TRBJ2-1, with TRBD1 identical over 7 bases. The junction had 9 bases not matched to a gene; V was cut back by 3 bases and J by 5 bases. CDR3 length: 16 amino acids. Germline V gene lookup returns CDR1 KGHDR and CDR2 SFDVKD.

This clonotype was recorded a few times. The J gene is TRBJ2-3, the V gene TRBV30; possible D gene TRBD2, 5 bases. The V gene lost 8 bases and the J gene lost 4 bases, with 13 bases spanning the gap. Germline V gene lookup returns CDR1 GTSNPN and CDR2 SVGIG (reference sequence). This CDR3 is built from 12 residues. CDR3 amino acids: CATRGSPDTQYF. The CDR3 bases are TGTGCCACTCGAGGGTCCCCAGATACGCAGTATTTT.

Concerning this clonotype: A much more abundant neighbour one base away suggests this may be a read error. The J gene is TRBJ2-2, the V gene TRBV12-3 or TRBV12-4; 10 bases map to TRBD1. V shed 2 bases and J 3 bases; nucleotides not matched to a gene: 3. This CDR3 contains 16 residues. The CDR3 spells CASSLRGQGYTGELFF. The CDR3, as DNA: TGTGCCAGCAGTTTAAGGGGACAGGGGTACACCGGGGAGCTGTTTTTT.

This clonotype was seen at least ten times. The chain carries TRBV7-4 and TRBJ2-7; 10 bases agree with TRBD2. The J segment lost 6 bases and the V segment lost 3 bases, leaving 8 bases of the junction unmatched. CDR1 is SGHVT and CDR2 is SQSDAQ in the germline V gene. This CDR3 is built from 15 residues. The CDR3: CASSFPWTSGSEQYF. The DNA for the CDR3 is TGTGCCAGCAGCTTTCCTTGGACTAGCGGCAGCGAGCAGTACTTC.

The V and J genes are TRBV6-1 and TRBJ2-7; D unclear. V lost 6 bases and J lost 1, with 4 bases in between. The V gene's germline CDR1 is MNHNS and CDR2 SASEGT. CDR3 length: 11 residues. CDR3: CASRGSYEQYV. The CDR3 DNA is TGTGCCAGCAGAGGGTCCTACGAGCAGTACGTC.